The table lists the clone carrying this T cell receptor beta chain with a count of one. Its antigen remains unidentified. Primers included in the PCR were 60 Vbeta and 13 Jbeta primers. Libraries were prepared by immunoSEQ multiplex PCR; TCRdb keeps only in-frame clonotypes and omits some of them. Of about 130,000 clones listed, over 70% were seen once; the top ten hold 3.5% to 4.5%. This entry is derived from a study of cytomegalovirus exposure and HLA in healthy donors. Study findings and constraints: As a later analysis showed, a missense DCLRE1C variant was linked to trimming of TCR beta V- and J-genes. There were some public TCRs occurring in many donors, but most TCR sequences were rare.

The CDR3 covers 17 residues. V lost 3 bases and J lost 8; bases outside the gene matches: 17. Germline assignment: CDR1 SGHKS and CDR2 YYEKEE (reference sequence). This sequence was found in a man aged 40-55 years in good health and CMV-seropositive. V usage is TRBV5-5 and J usage is TRBJ2-4; TRBD1 matches 7 bases. Sequenced: PBMCs. As DNA, the CDR3 is TGTGCCAGCAGCTCCGAGGACTCTAGGGGGCGCGGGCACATTCAGTACTTC. It encodes CASSSEDSRGRGHIQYF.